The 25 T cell receptor beta chains reported below all come from one sample, sequenced in a study of response to subunit inactivated influenza vaccine. TCRdb re-derived calls from the RT-PCR reads in MiXCR, one entry per CDR3 protein. Of around 540,000 distinct CDR3 sequences listed, about 10% are singletons. This specimen was PBMCs from blood, taken on the day of vaccination. The receptors were gathered from a man in his forties or fifties who received an inactivated influenza vaccine.

There are a few counts of this clonotype. The chain joins TRBV12-3 or TRBV12-4 to TRBJ2-1; 8 nucleotides match TRBD1. The CDR3 length is 16 residues. The V and J ends lost 5 bases and 5 bases, in that order; junction bases with no gene match: 11. The CDR3 DNA reads as TGTGCCAGCAGTAGCGGACAGGGACCTTTTCACAATGAGCAGTTCTTC. Its translation is CASSSGQGPFHNEQFF.

Many counts were recorded for this clonotype. The chain links TRBV12-3 or TRBV12-4 to TRBJ1-4; no definite D call. V dropped 5 bases and J dropped 13 bases, with 20 bases sitting between them. CDR3 length: 14 residues. CDR3 nucleotides: TGTGCCAGCAGTCCCAGTATCCCTGGGTTGGGACTGTTTTTT. This codes for CASSPSIPGLGLFF.

This clonotype was found many times. The chain joins TRBV15 to TRBJ1-1; D call uncertain. The germline CDR1 and CDR2 sequences are LNHNV and YYDKDF (reference sequence). Trimming took off 5 bases at V and 0 bases at J, with 7 bases between the two ends. The CDR3 is 13 residues long. The CDR3 DNA follows: TGTGCCACCAGCCGGGGAGTGAACACTGAAGCTTTCTTT. Protein sequence: CATSRGVNTEAFF.

The chain has TRBV20-1 and TRBJ2-1, with 8 nucleotides matching TRBD2. The CDR3 loop spans 15 amino acids. Germline values: CDR1 DFQATT, CDR2 SNEGSKA (reference sequence). Losses at the gene ends were 2 bases for V and 6 bases for J; bases not matched to a gene: 9. In nucleotides, the CDR3 is TGCAGTGCTAGAAGTCTCGCTAGCGGGCCCAATGAGCAGTTCTTC. This codes for CSARSLASGPNEQFF.

This clonotype was counted a few times. The chain is built from TRBV29-1 and TRBJ2-1; perhaps TRBD2 as D (6 bases). V was shortened by 4 bases and J by 3 bases, with 16 bases between the two germline ends. The CDR3 has 15 residues. Germline V gene sequence: CDR1 SQVTM, CDR2 ANQGSEA. The CDR3 nucleotides read TGCAGCGTTGGCAATTTCGGGAGCTTCTACAATGAGCAGTTCTTC. Encoded protein: CSVGNFGSFYNEQFF.

This clonotype was observed a few times. The chain has TRBV4-1 and TRBJ2-1, with D maybe TRBD2 (6 bases). This CDR3 has 18 amino acids. With 5 bases removed from V and 5 bases from J, the gap between germline ends came to 25 bases. Looked up from germline, CDR1 is MGHRA and CDR2 is YSYEKL. In DNA, the CDR3 is TGCGCCAGCAGCTCAAGAGGGCCTTACGGGGGTTCTAACAATGAGCAGTTCTTC. Its translation is CASSSRGPYGGSNNEQFF.

V gene TRBV6-5 combines with J gene TRBJ2-2; tentative D call: TRBD2 (6 bases). The CDR3 length is 15 residues. Between the trimmed V and J ends, which lost 2 bases and 4 bases, there was a span of 11 bases. CDR1 and CDR2 (germline): MNHEY, SVGAGI. The CDR3 bases are TGTGCCAGCAGTTACCTGACTAGTAGCACCGGGGAGCTGTTTTTT. Translated: CASSYLTSSTGELFF.

This clonotype was recorded many times. The chain links TRBV7-9 to TRBJ2-1, with D tentatively TRBD1 or TRBD2 (5 bases each). The CDR3 loop spans 15 amino acids. Trimming removed 5 bases at V and 10 bases at J, with 21 bases between. Germline CDR1 SEHNR, CDR2 FQNEAQ (reference sequence). DNA of the CDR3: TGTGCCAGCAGCCCACTCCGGGACCGGCTGGAAGAGCAGTTCTTC. It yields the protein CASSPLRDRLEEQFF.

This chain uses TRBV29-1 with TRBJ2-5; D call uncertain. Looked up from germline, CDR1 is SQVTM and CDR2 is ANQGSEA. V lost 6 bases and J lost 1, with 12 bases in between. This CDR3 has 13 amino acids. The chain's CDR3 is CSVAPGPQETQYF. The CDR3, as DNA: TGCAGCGTAGCACCCGGGCCCCAAGAGACCCAGTACTTC. The full variable domain, completed using reference TRBV29-1 and TRBJ2-5, is SAVISQKPSRDICQRGTSLTIQCQVDSQVTMMFWYRQQPGQSLTLIATANQGSEATYESGFVIDKFPISRPNLTFSTLTVSNMSPEDSSIYLCSVAPGPQETQYFGPGTRLLVL.

This rearrangement joins TRBV7-2 to TRBJ2-3; no reliable D call. V lost 7 bases and J lost 0, with 14 bases in between. Germline V lookup: CDR1 SGHTA, CDR2 FQGNSA. There are 15 residues in the CDR3. The CDR3 loop is CASKPYATSTDTQYF. Here the CDR3 DNA reads TGTGCCAGCAAACCGTATGCAACTAGCACAGATACGCAGTATTTT.

This rearrangement joins TRBV5-1 to TRBJ2-3; D gene uncertain. The V and J ends lost 3 bases and 4 bases respectively, with 15 bases between them. CDR1 is SGHRS, CDR2 YFSETQ, per germline. This CDR3 is built from 15 residues. In nucleotides, the CDR3 is TGCGCCAGCAGCTATTGGGATCCCGTGGCAGATACGCAGTATTTT. Translating it yields CASSYWDPVADTQYF.

This clonotype was picked up a small number of times. The V gene is TRBV12-3 or TRBV12-4, the J gene TRBJ1-2; 8 bases agree with TRBD1. The CDR3 covers 15 residues. Trimming removed 6 bases from V and 1 base from J; junction bases left unmatched: 7. The CDR3 coding sequence is TGTGCCAGCAGCAAAACAGGGGGACGTAACTATGGCTACACCTTC. As protein: CASSKTGGRNYGYTF.

This clonotype was counted between two and nine times. The V and J genes are TRBV29-1 and TRBJ2-7, with D perhaps matching TRBD2 (5 bases). The CDR3 loop spans 12 amino acids. The ends were cut back, 3 bases at V and 6 bases at J, with 12 bases in the middle. Germline CDR1 reads SQVTM; CDR2 reads ANQGSEA. In nucleotides, the CDR3 is TGCAGCGTTGAGAGCGGCAGGTTCGAGCAGTACTTC. Protein: CSVESGRFEQYF.

The chain combines TRBV19 with TRBJ2-3; D possibly corresponds to TRBD2 (5 bases). This CDR3 comprises 15 residues. V was cut by 4 bases and J by 2 bases, with 13 bases left in between. CDR1 and CDR2 from the germline V gene are LNHDA and SQIVND (reference sequence). The CDR3 region has the DNA TGTGCCAGTAGTAAAATCCTGCGGGTCACAGATACGCAGTATTTT. This translates into CASSKILRVTDTQYF.

This clonotype showed up just a few times. The CDR3 nucleotides read TGTGCCATCAGTGAGGCGGGGGGGCGCGACACTGAAGCTTTCTTT. As protein: CAISEAGGRDTEAFF. The chain carries TRBV10-3 and TRBJ1-1, with D tentatively TRBD1 (6 bases). V dropped 2 bases and J dropped 3 bases, with 13 bases sitting between them. The CDR3 has 15 residues. Germline-derived CDR1 and CDR2 are ENHRY and SYGVKD.

The chain combines TRBV7-9 with TRBJ1-2; no reliable D call. The CDR3 runs 14 residues. CDR1 is SEHNR, CDR2 FQNEAQ, per germline (reference sequence). V shed 1 base and J shed 6 bases, with 12 bases lying between them. The CDR3 nucleotides read TGTGCCAGCAGCTTAGGAGCCGGGGTCGATGGCTACACCTTC. This sequence encodes CASSLGAGVDGYTF.

The sample holds a few counts of this clonotype. The V gene is TRBV5-1, the J gene TRBJ2-1; 8 nucleotides line up with TRBD1. Looked up from germline, CDR1 is SGHRS and CDR2 is YFSETQ. Trimming took 2 bases from V and 1 from J; bases not matched to a gene: 8. CDR3 length: 17 amino acids. The CDR3 sequence is CASSFQGGQGSYNEQFF. The CDR3 DNA reads as TGCGCCAGCAGCTTCCAGGGCGGACAGGGTTCCTACAATGAGCAGTTCTTC.

Only a few counts were recorded for this clonotype. The chain uses TRBV6-4 and TRBJ2-1, with D tentatively TRBD2 (6 bases). CDR3 length: 16 residues. Per the germline V gene, CDR1 is MRHNA and CDR2 is SNTAGT. Trimming took 5 bases from V and 0 from J, leaving 14 bases between them. As DNA, the CDR3 is TGTGCCAGCAGTCTCTCGCGGGAACCCTCCTACAATGAGCAGTTCTTC. Translated, it gives CASSLSREPSYNEQFF.

The chain recombines TRBV6-1 with TRBJ2-7; D assignment may be TRBD1 or TRBD2 (5 bases each). CDR1 MNHNS and CDR2 SASEGT come from the germline V gene. The CDR3 totals 13 residues. The V gene lost 8 bases and the J gene lost 6 bases, with 17 bases spanning the gap. The CDR3 loop is CASGRGPSGEQYF. Here the CDR3 DNA reads TGTGCCAGCGGCCGGGGACCGAGCGGCGAGCAGTACTTC.

This clonotype was recorded many times. The gene calls are TRBV7-2 and TRBJ2-7; maybe TRBD1 (6 bases). Germline CDR1 SGHTA, CDR2 FQGNSA. V lost 5 bases and J 3 bases, leaving 11 bases between the germline ends. The CDR3 consists of 13 residues. As DNA, the CDR3 is TGTGCCAGCAGCCACCGGGACATCTACGAGCAGTACTTC. Translating it yields CASSHRDIYEQYF.

The sample holds one count of this clonotype. Compared with germline, one end of the junction differs, possibly owing to a read error. The rearrangement joins TRBV20-1 to TRBJ2-5; TRBD2 agrees at 9 bases. Germline V lookup: CDR1 DFQATT, CDR2 SNEGSKA (reference sequence). The CDR3 is 15 amino acids. CDR3 in amino acids: CSAEPGTSRQGTQYF. The CDR3, as DNA: TGCAGTGCTGAGCCCGGGACTAGCAGGCAAGGGACCCAGTACTTC.

This clonotype was observed a few times. V and J are TRBV20-1 and TRBJ2-1, with a weak D call TRBD2 (7 bases). Germline CDR1 is DFQATT and CDR2 is SNEGSKA (reference sequence). V lost 3 bases to trimming and J lost 6 bases, with 12 bases between them. The CDR3 extends over 13 amino acids. The CDR3: CSASSGGPNEQFF. Written as DNA, the CDR3 is TGCAGTGCTAGTTCCGGGGGGCCCAATGAGCAGTTCTTC.

This rearrangement joins TRBV7-9 to TRBJ1-2, with 12 positions matching TRBD1. Germline V lookup: CDR1 SEHNR, CDR2 FQNEAQ (reference sequence). There are 15 residues in the CDR3. The trim removed 5 bases at V and 6 bases at J, leaving 7 bases unmatched. CDR3 loop: CASSERGTGGDGYTF. Written as DNA, the CDR3 is TGTGCCAGCAGCGAAAGGGGGACAGGGGGCGATGGCTACACCTTC.

This chain uses TRBV20-1 with TRBJ2-1; 7 bases fit TRBD1. The CDR3 consists of 14 residues. CDR1 DFQATT and CDR2 SNEGSKA come from the germline V gene (reference sequence). J was trimmed by 5 bases and V by 4 bases; bases with no gene match: 8. The CDR3 DNA sequence: TGCAGTGCTAAAGGACAGGTCTTTAACAATGAGCAGTTCTTC. Translated, it gives CSAKGQVFNNEQFF.

The chain has TRBV12-5 and TRBJ2-4, with TRBD1 as a possible D gene (5 bases). CDR1 LGHNT and CDR2 FRNRAP come from the germline V gene. This CDR3 is built from 15 residues. Deletions cut 1 base from V and 3 bases from J, with 10 bases between. The CDR3 is CASGLAQGGKNIQYF. As DNA, the CDR3 is TGTGCTAGTGGTTTGGCCCAGGGTGGCAAAAACATTCAGTACTTC.